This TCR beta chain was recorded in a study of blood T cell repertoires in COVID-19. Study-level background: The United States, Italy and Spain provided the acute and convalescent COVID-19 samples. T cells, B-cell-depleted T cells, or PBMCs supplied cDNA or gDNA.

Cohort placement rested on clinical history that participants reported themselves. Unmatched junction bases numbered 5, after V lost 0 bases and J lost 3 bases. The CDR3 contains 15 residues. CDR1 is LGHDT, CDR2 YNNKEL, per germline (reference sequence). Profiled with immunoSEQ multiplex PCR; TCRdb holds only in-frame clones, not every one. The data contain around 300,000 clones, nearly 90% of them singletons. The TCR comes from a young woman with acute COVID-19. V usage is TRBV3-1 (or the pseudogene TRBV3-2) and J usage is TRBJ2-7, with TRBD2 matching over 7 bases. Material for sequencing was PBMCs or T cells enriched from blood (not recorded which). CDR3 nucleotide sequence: TGTGCCAGCAGCCAAGACCGGGACTATAGCTACGAGCAGTACTTC. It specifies CASSQDRDYSYEQYF.